The 21 T cell receptor beta chains in this list originate from one sample, sequenced in a study of graft-versus-host responses after intestinal transplantation. Their recognized antigens are unknown. Produced via immunoSEQ multiplex PCR; TCRdb's table is partial and in-frame only. This sample has about 98,000 clones, with 83% found just once. The sequences come from unstimulated CD8+ T cells sorted from spleen or lymph node cells, collected before intestinal transplant. The receptors come from a human donor who received an intestinal transplant.

The V gene is TRBV5-6, the J gene TRBJ2-3; D could derive from TRBD1 or TRBD2 (5 bases each). Germline CDR1 is SGHDT and CDR2 is YYEEEE. The CDR3 loop spans 12 amino acids. V shed 6 bases and J shed 4 bases, with 9 bases lying between them. The CDR3 DNA reads as TGTGCCAGCACCTGGGGGTCAGATACGCAGTATTTT. Encoded protein: CASTWGSDTQYF.

With respect to this clone: Sequence at one end of the junction differs from germline and may be a read error. The sample carries other DNA sequences with the same CDR3. V usage is TRBV11-2 and J usage is TRBJ2-1; the match to TRBD1 covers 7 bases. The CDR3 spans 17 residues. Germline V lookup: CDR1 SGHAT, CDR2 FQNNGV. CDR3 amino acids: CASSLILQGSPYNEQFF. CDR3 bases: TGCGCCAGCAGCTTAATTCTACAGGGGTCCCCCTACAATGAGCAGTTCTTC. The full variable domain, rest sourced from reference TRBV11-2 and TRBJ2-1, is EAGVAQSPRYKIIEKRQSVAFWCNPISGHATLYWYQQILGQGPKLLIQFQNNGVVDDSQLPKDRFSAERLKGVDSTLKIQPAKLEDSAVYLCASSLILQGSPYNEQFFGPGTRLTVL.

V is TRBV28 and J is TRBJ2-1; no firm D call. The length of the CDR3 is 10 residues. Germline V lookup: CDR1 MDHEN, CDR2 SYDVKM. Trimming pared 3 bases from V and 6 bases from J, leaving 0 bases between. CDR3 amino acids: CASSFNEQFF. CDR3 nucleotides: TGTGCCAGCAGTTTCAATGAGCAGTTCTTC. Complete variable domain (other parts from reference TRBV28 and TRBJ2-1): DVKVTQSSRYLVKRTGEKVFLECVQDMDHENMFWYRQDPGLGLRLIYFSYDVKMKEKGDIPEGYSVSREKKERFSLILESASTNQTSMYLCASSFNEQFFGPGTRLTVL.

The V and J genes are TRBV13 and TRBJ2-2; D is unresolved. The V and J ends lost 0 bases and 1 base respectively, with 3 bases between them. Germline V gene sequence: CDR1 PRHDT, CDR2 FYEKMQ (reference sequence). There are 14 residues in the CDR3. The CDR3 sequence is CASSLGENTGELFF. The CDR3, as DNA: TGTGCCAGCAGCTTAGGGGAGAACACCGGGGAGCTGTTTTTT.

The chain carries TRBV28 and TRBJ2-3; 10 positions agree with TRBD2. The CDR3 loop spans 16 amino acids. V dropped 4 bases and J dropped 2; count of bases not matched to a gene: 6. Germline-derived CDR1 and CDR2 are MDHEN and SYDVKM. The CDR3 region is CASSSPLAGATDTQYF. DNA for the CDR3: TGTGCCAGCAGTTCCCCTCTAGCGGGAGCCACAGATACGCAGTATTTT.

The V and J genes are TRBV7-9 and TRBJ2-7; 8 bases map to TRBD1. Per germline, CDR1 SEHNR and CDR2 FQNEAQ (reference sequence). The V gene end was trimmed by 5 bases and the J gene end by 0 bases; junction bases not matched to a gene: 3. CDR3 length: 14 residues. CDR3 coding DNA: TGTGCCAGCAGCCCGGACAGGGCCTCCTACGAGCAGTACTTC. It yields the protein CASSPDRASYEQYF.

There are a few counts of this clone. The chain links TRBV5-6 to TRBJ2-7, with D possibly called TRBD1 or TRBD2 (5 bases each). The V gene lost 2 bases and the J gene lost 0 bases, with 21 bases spanning the gap. The CDR3 is 18 amino acids. The germline gives CDR1 SGHDT, CDR2 YYEEEE. The CDR3 nucleotides are TGTGCCAGCAGCTTATCCCCCGGCCAGTGGGGGTCCTCCTACGAGCAGTACTTC. Protein: CASSLSPGQWGSSYEQYF.

The chain recombines TRBV27 with TRBJ1-5; D might be TRBD1 (6 bases). Germline assignment: CDR1 MNHEY and CDR2 SMNVEV (reference sequence). Between the trimmed V and J ends, which lost 4 bases and 0 bases, there was a span of 10 bases. The CDR3 is 15 residues long. The CDR3 region is CASSSWTDSNQPQHF. CDR3 in DNA: TGTGCCAGCAGTTCCTGGACAGATAGCAATCAGCCCCAGCATTTT.

The chain links TRBV27 to TRBJ2-3; 8 positions match TRBD2. The length of the CDR3 is 16 residues. CDR1 is MNHEY, CDR2 SMNVEV, per germline (reference sequence). V trimming: 1 base; J trimming: 1 base; junction bases outside the gene matches: 4. For the CDR3, the DNA is TGTGCCAGCAGTTTATTGGGTAGCGGGGGCACAGATACGCAGTATTTT. This gives the protein CASSLLGSGGTDTQYF.

The V and J genes are TRBV28 and TRBJ2-3; 12 nucleotides match TRBD2. Trimming cost V 6 bases and J 0 bases; bases outside gene matches: 19. Germline CDR1 MDHEN, CDR2 SYDVKM. The CDR3 length is 21 residues. The CDR3 is CASSAPETSGRPWESTDTQYF. CDR3 in DNA: TGTGCCAGCAGCGCCCCCGAGACTAGCGGGAGACCCTGGGAGAGCACAGATACGCAGTATTTT.

The chain is built from TRBV10-3 and TRBJ2-7; TRBD1 or TRBD2 may be the D gene (5 bases each). The length of the CDR3 is 15 residues. Germline V gene lookup returns CDR1 ENHRY and CDR2 SYGVKD. V was clipped by 3 bases and J by 3 bases, with 15 bases between them. The CDR3 region has the DNA TGTGCCATCAGTGAACCGGGGACGGAATACTACGAGCAGTACTTC. Amino acids: CAISEPGTEYYEQYF.

The V and J genes are TRBV7-2 and TRBJ2-7, with a tentative D call TRBD2 (5 bases). V was pared by 3 bases and J by 2 bases, with 11 bases between. The CDR3 contains 14 residues. CDR1 and CDR2 from the germline V gene are SGHTA and FQGNSA. The CDR3 protein is CASSFYGETYEQYF. The CDR3 nucleotides read TGTGCCAGCAGCTTCTACGGGGAGACCTACGAGCAGTACTTC.

The table lists this clone with a count of one. The CDR3 DNA follows: TGTGCCAGCAGAAAAAGCGCGCACGGAATCTCTGGGGCCAACGTCCTGACTTTC. Amino acid sequence: CASRKSAHGISGANVLTF. The rearrangement joins TRBV28 to TRBJ2-6; D gene ambiguous. This CDR3 has 18 amino acids. V lost 6 bases and J 0 bases, leaving 18 bases between the germline ends. Germline assignment: CDR1 MDHEN and CDR2 SYDVKM.

This rearrangement joins TRBV5-1 to TRBJ2-3, with 7 nucleotides matching TRBD2. Looked up from germline, CDR1 is SGHRS and CDR2 is YFSETQ. The CDR3 totals 17 residues. V shed 0 bases and J 2 bases; nucleotides not matched to a gene: 9. The CDR3, as DNA: TGCGCCAGCAGCTTGGCCCGACTAGCCTCCTTCACAGATACGCAGTATTTT. Translation: CASSLARLASFTDTQYF.

The chain joins TRBV2 to TRBJ1-2, with a tentative D call TRBD1 (5 bases). CDR1 and CDR2 (germline): SNHLY, FYNNEI. Trimming stripped 2 bases from V and 4 bases from J, with 14 bases between. This CDR3 contains 15 residues. In nucleotides, the CDR3 is TGTGCCAGCAGTGAAACAGGCCAGGGCGTCTATGGCTACACCTTC. Translated: CASSETGQGVYGYTF.

The CDR3 DNA reads as TGTGCCAGCAGCTTGAACTCGGAAGAGACCCAGTACTTC. Amino acid sequence: CASSLNSEETQYF. The chain is built from TRBV7-9 and TRBJ2-5; no firm D call. V lost 3 bases to trimming and J lost 3 bases, with 8 bases between them. CDR3 length: 13 residues. CDR1 and CDR2 (germline): SEHNR, FQNEAQ (reference sequence).

The genes are TRBV5-1 and TRBJ2-3, with 11 bases aligning to TRBD2. The CDR3 consists of 17 residues. The germline V gene encodes CDR1 SGHRS and CDR2 YFSETQ. Losses at the gene ends were 4 bases for V and 1 base for J; bases not matched to a gene: 8. Here the CDR3 DNA reads TGCGCCAGCAGCCTCCTCCTAGCGGGAGGAGGCACAGATACGCAGTATTTT. This translates into CASSLLLAGGGTDTQYF.

The V call is TRBV4-1, the J call TRBJ2-5; D is unresolved. The CDR3 is made up of 14 amino acids. Trimming took off 3 bases at V and 1 base at J, with 9 bases between the two ends. In germline, CDR1 is MGHRA, CDR2 YSYEKL. CDR3 sequence: CASSQSSAQETQYF. The DNA for the CDR3 is TGCGCCAGCAGCCAGTCTTCGGCCCAAGAGACCCAGTACTTC.

V and J are TRBV5-4 and TRBJ1-2; 9 nucleotides line up with TRBD1. V was clipped by 0 bases and J by 5 bases; unmatched bases: 2. CDR3 size: 14 residues. CDR1 is SGHNT, CDR2 YYREEE, per germline (reference sequence). The CDR3 sequence: CASSLADRGYGYTF. In nucleotides, the CDR3 is TGTGCCAGCAGCTTGGCGGACAGGGGATATGGCTACACCTTC.

The chain uses TRBV5-8 and TRBJ2-5; D is possibly TRBD2 (6 bases). Germline assignment: CDR1 SGHTS and CDR2 YDEGEE. This CDR3 has 15 residues. The V end lost 3 bases, the J end lost 2 bases, and 14 bases lay between the germline ends. CDR3 residues: CASSWGLAEQETQYF. Written as DNA, the CDR3 is TGTGCCAGCAGCTGGGGGTTAGCGGAGCAAGAGACCCAGTACTTC.

The CDR3 nucleotides read TGTGCCAGCAGAAAGGACAGGGGGTTAGGCTACGAGCAGTACTTC. It yields the protein CASRKDRGLGYEQYF. This chain uses TRBV11-2 with TRBJ2-7, with 10 bases identical to TRBD1. This CDR3 has 15 residues. Losses at the gene ends were 6 bases for V and 3 bases for J; bases not matched to a gene: 8. The V gene's germline CDR1 is SGHAT and CDR2 FQNNGV.